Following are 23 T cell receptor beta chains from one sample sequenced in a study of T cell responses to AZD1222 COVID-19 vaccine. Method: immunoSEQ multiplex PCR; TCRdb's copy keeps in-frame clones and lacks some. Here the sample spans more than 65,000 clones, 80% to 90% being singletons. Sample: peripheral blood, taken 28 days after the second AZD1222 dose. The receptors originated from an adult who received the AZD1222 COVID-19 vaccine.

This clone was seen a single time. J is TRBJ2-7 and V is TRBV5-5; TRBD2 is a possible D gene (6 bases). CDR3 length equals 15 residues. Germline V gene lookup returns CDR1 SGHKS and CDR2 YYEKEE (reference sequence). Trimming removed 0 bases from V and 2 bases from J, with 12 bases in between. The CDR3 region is CASSLGLASPYEQYF. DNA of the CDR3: TGTGCCAGCAGCTTGGGGCTAGCGAGTCCCTACGAGCAGTACTTC.

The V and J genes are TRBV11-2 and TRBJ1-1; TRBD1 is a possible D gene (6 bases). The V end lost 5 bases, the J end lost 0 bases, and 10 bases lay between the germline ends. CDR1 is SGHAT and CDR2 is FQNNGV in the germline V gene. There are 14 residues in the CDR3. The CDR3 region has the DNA TGTGCCAGCAGCCAACAGGGATTGAACACTGAAGCTTTCTTT. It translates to CASSQQGLNTEAFF.

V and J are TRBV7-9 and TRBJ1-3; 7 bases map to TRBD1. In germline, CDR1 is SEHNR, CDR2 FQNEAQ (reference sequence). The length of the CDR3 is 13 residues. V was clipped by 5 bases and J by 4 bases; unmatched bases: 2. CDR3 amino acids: CASSRDSGNTIYF. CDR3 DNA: TGTGCCAGCAGCAGGGACAGCGGAAACACCATATATTTT.

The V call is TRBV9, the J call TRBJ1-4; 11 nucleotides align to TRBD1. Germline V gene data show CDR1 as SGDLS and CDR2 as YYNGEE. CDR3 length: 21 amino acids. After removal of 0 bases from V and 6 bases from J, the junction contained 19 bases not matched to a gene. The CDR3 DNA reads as TGTGCCAGCAGCGTAGAGCCGTTTGGACAGGGGGCGTTAGGGTTCGATGAAAAACTGTTTTTT. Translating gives CASSVEPFGQGALGFDEKLFF. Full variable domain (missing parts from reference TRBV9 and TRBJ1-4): DSGVTQTPKHLITATGQRVTLRCSPRSGDLSVYWYQQSLDQGLQFLIQYYNGEERAKGNILERFSAQQFPDLHSELNLSSLELGDSALYFCASSVEPFGQGALGFDEKLFFGSGTQLSVL.

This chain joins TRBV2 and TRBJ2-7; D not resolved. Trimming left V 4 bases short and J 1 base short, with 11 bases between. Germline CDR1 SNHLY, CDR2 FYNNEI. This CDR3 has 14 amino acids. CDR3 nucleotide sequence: TGTGCCAGCAGTGGGCATGGCCCATCCTACGAGCAGTACTTC. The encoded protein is CASSGHGPSYEQYF.

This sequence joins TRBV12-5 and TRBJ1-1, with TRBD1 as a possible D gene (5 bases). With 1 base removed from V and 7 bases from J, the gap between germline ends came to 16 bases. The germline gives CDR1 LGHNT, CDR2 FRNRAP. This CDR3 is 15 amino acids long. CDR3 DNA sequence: TGTGCTAGTGGTTTGGATACGGGGCCGAGAGGTGAAGCTTTCTTT. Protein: CASGLDTGPRGEAFF. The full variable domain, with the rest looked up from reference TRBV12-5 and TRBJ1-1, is DARVTQTPRHKVTEMGQEVTMRCQPILGHNTVFWYRQTMMQGLELLAYFRNRAPLDDSGMPKDRFSAEMPDATLATLKIQPSEPRDSAVYFCASGLDTGPRGEAFFGQGTRLTVV.

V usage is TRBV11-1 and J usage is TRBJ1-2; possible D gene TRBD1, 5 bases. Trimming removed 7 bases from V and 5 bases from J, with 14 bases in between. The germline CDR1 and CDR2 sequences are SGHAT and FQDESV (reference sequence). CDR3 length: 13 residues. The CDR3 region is CASKSRGTYGYTF. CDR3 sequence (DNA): TGTGCCAGCAAGAGCCGGGGGACGTATGGCTACACCTTC.

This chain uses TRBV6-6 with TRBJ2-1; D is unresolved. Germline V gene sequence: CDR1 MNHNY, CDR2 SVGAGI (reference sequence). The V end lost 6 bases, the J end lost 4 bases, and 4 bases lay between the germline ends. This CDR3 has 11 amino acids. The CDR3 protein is CASSLYNEQFF. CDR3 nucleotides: TGTGCCAGCAGCTTATACAATGAGCAGTTCTTC.

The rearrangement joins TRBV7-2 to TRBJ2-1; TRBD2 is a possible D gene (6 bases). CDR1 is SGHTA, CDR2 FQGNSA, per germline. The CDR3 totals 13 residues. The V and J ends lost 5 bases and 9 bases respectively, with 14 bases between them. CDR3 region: CASSRDFAVEQFF. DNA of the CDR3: TGTGCCAGCAGCCGGGACTTCGCCGTTGAGCAGTTCTTC. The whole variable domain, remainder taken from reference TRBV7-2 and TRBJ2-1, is GAGVSQSPSNKVTEKGKDVELRCDPISGHTALYWYRQSLGQGLEFLIYFQGNSAPDKSGLPSDRFSAERTGGSVSTLTIQRTQQEDSAVYLCASSRDFAVEQFFGPGTRLTVL.

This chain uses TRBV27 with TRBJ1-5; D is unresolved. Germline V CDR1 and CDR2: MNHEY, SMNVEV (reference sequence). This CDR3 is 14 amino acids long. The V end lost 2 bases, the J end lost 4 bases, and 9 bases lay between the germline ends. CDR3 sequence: CASSLVGFNQPQHF. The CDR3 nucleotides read TGTGCCAGCAGTTTAGTCGGTTTTAATCAGCCCCAGCATTTT.

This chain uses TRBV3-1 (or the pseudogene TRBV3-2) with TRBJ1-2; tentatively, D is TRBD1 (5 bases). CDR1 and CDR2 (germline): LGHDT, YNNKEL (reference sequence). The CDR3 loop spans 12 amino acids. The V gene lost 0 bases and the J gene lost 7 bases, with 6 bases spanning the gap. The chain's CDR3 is CASSQEGVGYTF. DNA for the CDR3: TGTGCCAGCAGCCAAGAAGGGGTTGGCTACACCTTC.

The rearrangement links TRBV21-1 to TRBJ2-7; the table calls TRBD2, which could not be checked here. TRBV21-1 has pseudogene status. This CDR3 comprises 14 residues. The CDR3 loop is CASSINGERDEQYF. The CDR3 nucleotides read TGTGCCAGCAGCATAAATGGGGAGCGCGACGAGCAGTACTTC.

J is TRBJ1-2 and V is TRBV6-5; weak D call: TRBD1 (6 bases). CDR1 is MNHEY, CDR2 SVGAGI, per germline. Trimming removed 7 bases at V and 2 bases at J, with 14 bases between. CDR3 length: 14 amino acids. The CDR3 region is CASIQRTANYGYTF. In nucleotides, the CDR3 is TGTGCCAGCATTCAAAGGACAGCCAACTATGGCTACACCTTC.

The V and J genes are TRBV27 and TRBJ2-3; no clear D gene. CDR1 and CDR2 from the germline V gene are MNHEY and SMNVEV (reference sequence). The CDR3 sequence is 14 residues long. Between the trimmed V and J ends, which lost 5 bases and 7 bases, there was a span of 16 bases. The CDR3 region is CASSMNLGPYTQYF. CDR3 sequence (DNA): TGTGCCAGCAGTATGAACCTCGGACCGTATACGCAGTATTTT.

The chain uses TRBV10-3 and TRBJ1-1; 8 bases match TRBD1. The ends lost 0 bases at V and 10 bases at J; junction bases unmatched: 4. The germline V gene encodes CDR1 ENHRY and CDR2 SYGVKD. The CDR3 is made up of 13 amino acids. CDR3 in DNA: TGTGCCATCAGTGAGTCAATGACAGGGGCAGCTTTCTTT. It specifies CAISESMTGAAFF.

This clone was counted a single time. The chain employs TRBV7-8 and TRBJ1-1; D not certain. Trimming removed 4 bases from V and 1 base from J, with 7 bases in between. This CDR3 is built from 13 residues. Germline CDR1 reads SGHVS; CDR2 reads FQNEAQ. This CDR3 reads CASSSNTNTEAFF. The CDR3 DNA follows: TGTGCCAGCAGCTCTAATACGAACACTGAAGCTTTCTTT.

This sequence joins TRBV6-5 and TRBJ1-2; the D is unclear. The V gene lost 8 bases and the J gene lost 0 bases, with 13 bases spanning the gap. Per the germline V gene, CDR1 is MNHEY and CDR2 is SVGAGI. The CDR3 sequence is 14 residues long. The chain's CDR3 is CASSRRQTNYGYTF. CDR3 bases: TGTGCCAGCTCACGAAGGCAGACTAACTATGGCTACACCTTC.

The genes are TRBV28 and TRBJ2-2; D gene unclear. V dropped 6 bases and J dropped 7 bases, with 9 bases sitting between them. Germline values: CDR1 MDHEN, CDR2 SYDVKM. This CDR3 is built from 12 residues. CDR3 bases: TGTGCCAGCAGGGCTGGGGTCGGGGAGCTGTTTTTT. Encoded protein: CASRAGVGELFF.

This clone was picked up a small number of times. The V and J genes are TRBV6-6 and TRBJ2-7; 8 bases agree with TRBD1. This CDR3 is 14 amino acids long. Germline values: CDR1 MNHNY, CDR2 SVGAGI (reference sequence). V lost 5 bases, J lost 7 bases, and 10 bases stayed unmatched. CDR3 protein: CASSPRTGMWEQYF. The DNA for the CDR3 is TGTGCCAGCAGTCCCCGGACAGGGATGTGGGAGCAGTACTTC.

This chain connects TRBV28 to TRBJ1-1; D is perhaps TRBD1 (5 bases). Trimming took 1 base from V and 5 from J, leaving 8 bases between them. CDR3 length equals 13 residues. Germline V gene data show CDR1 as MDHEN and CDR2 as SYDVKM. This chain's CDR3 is CASSLSGGTEAFF. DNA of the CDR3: TGTGCCAGCAGTTTATCTGGGGGGACTGAAGCTTTCTTT.

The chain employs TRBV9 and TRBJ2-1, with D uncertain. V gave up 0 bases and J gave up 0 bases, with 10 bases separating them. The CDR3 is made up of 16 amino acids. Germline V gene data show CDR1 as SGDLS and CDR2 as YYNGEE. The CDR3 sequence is CASSVVDELSYNEQFF. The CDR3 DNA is TGTGCCAGCAGCGTAGTAGACGAGCTCTCCTACAATGAGCAGTTCTTC.

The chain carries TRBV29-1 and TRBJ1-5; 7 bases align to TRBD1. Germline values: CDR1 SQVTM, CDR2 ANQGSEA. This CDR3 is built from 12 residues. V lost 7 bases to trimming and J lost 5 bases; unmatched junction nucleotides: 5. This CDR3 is CSAGQLDQPQHF. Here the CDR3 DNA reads TGCAGCGCGGGACAGCTCGATCAGCCCCAGCATTTT.

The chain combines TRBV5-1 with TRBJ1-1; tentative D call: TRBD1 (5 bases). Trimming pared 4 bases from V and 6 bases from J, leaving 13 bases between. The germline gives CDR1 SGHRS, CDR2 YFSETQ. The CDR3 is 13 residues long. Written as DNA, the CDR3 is TGCGCCAGCAGCCTTGAGTGGGGGGCTGAAGCTTTCTTT. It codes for CASSLEWGAEAFF. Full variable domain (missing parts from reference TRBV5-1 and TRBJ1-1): KAGVTQTPRYLIKTRGQQVTLSCSPISGHRSVSWYQQTPGQGLQFLFEYFSETQRNKGNFPGRFSGRQFSNSRSEMNVSTLELGDSALYLCASSLEWGAEAFFGQGTRLTVV.